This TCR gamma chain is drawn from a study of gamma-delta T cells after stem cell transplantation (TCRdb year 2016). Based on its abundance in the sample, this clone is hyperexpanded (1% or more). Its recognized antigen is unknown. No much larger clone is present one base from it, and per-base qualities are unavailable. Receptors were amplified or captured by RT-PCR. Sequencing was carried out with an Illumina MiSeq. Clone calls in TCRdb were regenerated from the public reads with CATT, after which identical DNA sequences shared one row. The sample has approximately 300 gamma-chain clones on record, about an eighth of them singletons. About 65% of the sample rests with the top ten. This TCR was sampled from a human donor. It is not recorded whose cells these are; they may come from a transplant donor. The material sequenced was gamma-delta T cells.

CDR3 sequence: CALWEVNYKKLF. In nucleotide form, the sequence is TGTGCCTTGTGGGAGGTGAATTATAAGAAACTCTTT. The rearrangement combines TRGV9 with TRGJ1 or TRGJ2. V is trimmed back by 0 bases and J by 5 bases, and the junction contains 1 base that no gene match accounts for. The CDR3 holds 12 amino acids from the cysteine to the phenylalanine. The only DNA kept is the CDR3, 36 bases in frame from the first base. Looking up the germline V gene (reference sequence) yields CDR1 GITISATS and CDR2 ISYDGTV.